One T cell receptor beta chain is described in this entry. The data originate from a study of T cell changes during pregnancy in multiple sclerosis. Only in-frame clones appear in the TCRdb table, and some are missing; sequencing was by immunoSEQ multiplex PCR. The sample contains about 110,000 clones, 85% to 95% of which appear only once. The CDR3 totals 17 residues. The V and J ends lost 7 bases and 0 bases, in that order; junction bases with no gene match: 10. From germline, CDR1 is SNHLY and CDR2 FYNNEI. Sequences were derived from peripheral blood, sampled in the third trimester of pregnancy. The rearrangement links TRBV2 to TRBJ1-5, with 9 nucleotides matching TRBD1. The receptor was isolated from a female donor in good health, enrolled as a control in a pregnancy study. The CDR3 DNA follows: TGTGCCAGCAATCCGGGACAGGGTCCATATAGCAATCAGCCCCAGCATTTT. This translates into CASNPGQGPYSNQPQHF.